The sequence of this T cell receptor beta chain was determined in a study of chemoradiotherapy in HPV16-positive cancers (dated by TCRdb to 2021 to 2024). In terms of the full investigation: Using functional T-cell assays on cells from two HPV16-positive patients, the researchers defined candidate HPV-specific T-cell clones and common TCR motifs. The candidate HPV-specific TCRs and motifs were subsequently tracked in TCR repertoires obtained from 70 to 95 patients with HPV-related cancers. The study set out to ask whether T-cell immunity against the HPV oncoproteins E6 and E7 changes over the course of chemoradiotherapy and whether that immunity affects survival.

After removal of 5 bases from V and 0 bases from J, the junction retains 6 bases not matched to a gene. Its CDR3 holds 16 amino acids, cysteine through phenylalanine. Only CDR3 DNA is held: 48 bases, read in frame from base 1. The germline V gene (reference sequence) gives CDR1 as LNHDA and CDR2 as SQIVND. Repertoires were sampled repeatedly over the course of chemoradiotherapy, so clonal expansion could be followed in the tumor microenvironment. The paper's findings and limits, for the study overall: The survival association was reported for HPV16-positive patients, and the functional definition of HPV-specific T cells was derived from only a couple of HPV16-positive patients. In HPV16-positive patients, expansion of HPV-responsive T cells during chemoradiotherapy was found to be associated with improved recurrence-free survival. Expansion of candidate HPV-specific clones and E7-related TCR motifs was observed in the tumor microenvironment during treatment, whereas no such expansion was observed for non-HPV-specific T cells.

As for this clone: Its antigen is still unknown. Qualities for individual bases were not recorded, and no much larger clone is one base off.

The library came from the immunoSEQ multiplex PCR assay. TCRdb mirrors the immuneACCESS table, restricted to in-frame sequences. Some clones are absent from its copies; in checked studies, under half trace to an unresolved V gene, and the reason for the others is unknown. Within this sample are over 1,400 clones, with 90% to 95% of them counted one time only. The biggest ten clones account for about 7% of the sample. This chain joins TRBV19 to TRBJ1-5; TRBD1 aligns with 8 central bases. The sample in question was tumor tissue, obtained from a patient who underwent chemoradiotherapy. The receptor was isolated from a human donor with HPV-associated anogenital cancer. The CDR3 corresponds to CASSDRGQYSNQPQHF. The nucleotide sequence reads as follows: TGTGCCAGTAGTGACAGGGGACAGTATAGCAATCAGCCCCAGCATTTT.